The present T cell receptor (beta chain) was sequenced within a study of cytomegalovirus exposure and HLA in healthy donors. Study results and caveats: Per a later analysis, HLA-associated TCR beta chains showed more clonal expansion than other, equally common TCR beta chains.

The study sampled nominally healthy donors, though unrecorded immune exposures were likely. About this clone: Its antigen is undetermined.

The PCR ran on 60 Vbeta and 13 Jbeta primers. TCRdb's table, derived via immunoSEQ multiplex PCR, lists solely in-frame clones and lacks some. The sample has about 150,000 clones, 75% to 85% seen once. Trimming shortened V by 0 bases and J by 10 bases, and 7 bases separated the two germline ends. The CDR3 is made up of 13 amino acids. Germline V gene data show CDR1 as SGHAT and CDR2 as FQNNGV. The clonotype comes from a man aged 30-40 years in good health and CMV-seropositive. This chain joins TRBV11-2 and TRBJ1-6, with D uncertain. Sequenced: PBMCs. CDR3 amino acids: CASSLDRYSPLHF. The CDR3 DNA is TGTGCCAGCAGCTTAGATCGGTACTCACCCCTCCACTTT.